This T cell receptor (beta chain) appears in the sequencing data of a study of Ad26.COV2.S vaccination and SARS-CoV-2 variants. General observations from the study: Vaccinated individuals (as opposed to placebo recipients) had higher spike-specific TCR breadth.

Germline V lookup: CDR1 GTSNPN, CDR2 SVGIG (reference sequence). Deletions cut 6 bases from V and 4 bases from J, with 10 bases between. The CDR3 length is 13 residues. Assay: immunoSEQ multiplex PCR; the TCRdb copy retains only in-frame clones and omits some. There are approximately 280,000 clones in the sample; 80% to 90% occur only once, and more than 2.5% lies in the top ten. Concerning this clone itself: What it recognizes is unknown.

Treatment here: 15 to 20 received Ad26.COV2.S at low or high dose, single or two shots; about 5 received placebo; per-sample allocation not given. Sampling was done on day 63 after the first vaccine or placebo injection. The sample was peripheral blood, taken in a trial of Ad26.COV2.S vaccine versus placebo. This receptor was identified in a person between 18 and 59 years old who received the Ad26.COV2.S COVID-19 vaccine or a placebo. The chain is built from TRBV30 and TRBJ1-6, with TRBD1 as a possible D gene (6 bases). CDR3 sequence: CACQTGYNSPLHF. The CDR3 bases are TGTGCCTGCCAGACAGGTTATAATTCACCCCTCCACTTT.